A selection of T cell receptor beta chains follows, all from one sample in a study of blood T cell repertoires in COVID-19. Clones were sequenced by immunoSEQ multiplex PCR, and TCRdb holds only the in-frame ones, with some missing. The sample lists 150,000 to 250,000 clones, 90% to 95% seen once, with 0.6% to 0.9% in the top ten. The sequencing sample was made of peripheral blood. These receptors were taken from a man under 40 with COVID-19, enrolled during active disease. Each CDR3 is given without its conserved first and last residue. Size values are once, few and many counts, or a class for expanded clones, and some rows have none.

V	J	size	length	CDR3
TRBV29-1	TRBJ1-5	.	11	SVVSSTNQPQH
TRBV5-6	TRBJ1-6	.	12	ASSSWTGNSPLH
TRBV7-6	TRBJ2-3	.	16	ASNPGQGPSLNTDTQY
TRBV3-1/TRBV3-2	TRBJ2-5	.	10	ASSHGGETQY
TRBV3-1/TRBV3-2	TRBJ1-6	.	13	ASSQGPGVNSPLH
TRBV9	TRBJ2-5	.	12	ASSAGQGRETQY
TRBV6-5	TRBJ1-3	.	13	ASSQEGRSGNTIY
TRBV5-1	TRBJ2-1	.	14	ASSGGLAGVYNEQF
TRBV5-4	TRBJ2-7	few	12	ASSLAGTGYEQY
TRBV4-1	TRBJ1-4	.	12	ASTPPGTMEKLF
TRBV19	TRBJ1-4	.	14	ASTGGGGKANEKLF
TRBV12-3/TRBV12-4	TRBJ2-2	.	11	AINRNVGGELF
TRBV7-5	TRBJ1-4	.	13	VRSLPWERVEKLF
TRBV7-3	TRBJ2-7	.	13	ASSPTGGYSYEQY
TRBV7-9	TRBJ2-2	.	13	ASSLGRAATGELF
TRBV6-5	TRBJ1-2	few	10	ASRLPTGEYT
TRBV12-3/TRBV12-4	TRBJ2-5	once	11	ASSLTGKETQY
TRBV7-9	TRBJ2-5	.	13	ASSLVDRVFETQY
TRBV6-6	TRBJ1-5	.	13	ASRDSRAPNQPQH
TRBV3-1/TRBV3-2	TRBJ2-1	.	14	ASSRILAGGRAEQF
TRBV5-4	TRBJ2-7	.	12	ASSFETDIPEQY
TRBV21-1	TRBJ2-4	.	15	ASSRLAGGWGKNIQY
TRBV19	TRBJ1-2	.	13	ATSMGQSANYGYT
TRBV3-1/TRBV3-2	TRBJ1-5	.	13	ASSQDLQGLQPQH
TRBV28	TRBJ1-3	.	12	ASSFGQPSNTIY
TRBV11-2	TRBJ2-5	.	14	ASSRDIQGLQETQY
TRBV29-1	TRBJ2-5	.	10	SVAGGGETQY
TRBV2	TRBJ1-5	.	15	ASLPGHNSRGNQPQH
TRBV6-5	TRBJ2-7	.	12	ASSPRGLLGEQY
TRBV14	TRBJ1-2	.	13	ASSHSGQGLYGYT
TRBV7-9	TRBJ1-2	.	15	ASSLPPTGLQNYGYT
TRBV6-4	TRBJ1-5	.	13	ASTHRGPGNQPQH
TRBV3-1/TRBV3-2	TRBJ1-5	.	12	ASSQTGGNQPQH
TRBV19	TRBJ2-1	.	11	ASSIGAYNEQF
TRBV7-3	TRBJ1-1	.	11	ASSFGQGAEAF
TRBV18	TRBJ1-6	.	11	ASLGQGNSPLH
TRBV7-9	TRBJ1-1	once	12	ASSRDGGNTEAF
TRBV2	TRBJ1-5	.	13	ASGRQGVRNQPQH
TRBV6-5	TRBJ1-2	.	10	ASRPGQGNHT
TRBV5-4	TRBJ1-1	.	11	ASSLVQGAEAF
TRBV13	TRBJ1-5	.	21	ASSYRDRHPTTGCRASNQPQH
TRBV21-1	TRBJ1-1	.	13	ATRDTRGLGDEAF
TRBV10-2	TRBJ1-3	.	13	ASSELGRGGNTIY
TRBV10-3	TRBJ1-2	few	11	AISEDSRYGYT
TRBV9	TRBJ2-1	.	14	ASSVVSGGAENEQF